Following are 5 T cell receptor beta chains from one sample sequenced in a study of T cell responses to AZD1222 COVID-19 vaccine. Clones were sequenced by immunoSEQ multiplex PCR, and TCRdb holds only the in-frame ones, with some missing. The sample comprises 150,000 or so clones, about 90% of which are singletons, and 1.5% to 2% rests with the top ten. The input for sequencing was peripheral blood, taken on day 0 of AZD1222 vaccination. Source of these receptors: an adult in good health.

The chain joins TRBV7-8 to TRBJ2-3; D uncertain. The CDR3 is made up of 13 amino acids. Germline assignment: CDR1 SGHVS and CDR2 FQNEAQ. V gave up 0 bases and J gave up 7 bases, with 8 bases separating them. The CDR3: CASSLAQAYTQYF. DNA of the CDR3: TGTGCCAGCAGCTTAGCCCAAGCCTATACGCAGTATTTT.

In DNA, the CDR3 is TGTGCCAGTAGTATAAACAGCTCTCCTCGGGAAAAACTGTTTTTT. Translation gives CASSINSSPREKLFF. The chain joins TRBV19 to TRBJ1-4, with no clear D. This CDR3 comprises 15 residues. Deletions cut 2 bases from V and 8 bases from J, with 15 bases between. CDR1 and CDR2 (germline): LNHDA, SQIVND (reference sequence).

The J gene is TRBJ1-5, the V gene TRBV7-2; 9 nucleotides match TRBD1. Per germline, CDR1 SGHTA and CDR2 FQGNSA. This CDR3 region has 15 residues. V lost 2 bases and J lost 9; bases outside the gene matches: 8. The CDR3 DNA reads as TGTGCCAGCAGCTTAACCGGACAGGGGACTGCGCCCCAGCATTTT. Protein product: CASSLTGQGTAPQHF.

J is TRBJ1-2 and V is TRBV7-9; perhaps TRBD1 as D (6 bases). Trimming shortened V by 3 bases and J by 2 bases, and 16 bases separated the two germline ends. Germline V CDR1 and CDR2: SEHNR, FQNEAQ (reference sequence). CDR3 length: 16 amino acids. CDR3 DNA sequence: TGTGCCAGCAGCTTCGAGTTGACAGGCGTCAACTATGGCTACACCTTC. Translated, it gives CASSFELTGVNYGYTF.

The chain links TRBV2 to TRBJ1-4; TRBD1 agrees at 10 bases. CDR1 and CDR2 from the germline V gene are SNHLY and FYNNEI. V lost 8 bases to trimming and J lost 7 bases; unmatched junction nucleotides: 10. The CDR3 runs to 15 residues. CDR3: CASRTDRGQGEKLFF. The CDR3 nucleotides are TGTGCCAGCCGCACCGACAGGGGGCAGGGTGAAAAACTGTTTTTT.